Following are 8 T cell receptor beta chains from one sample sequenced in a study of low-dose radiotherapy and immunotherapy resistance in tumors. cDNA synthesis used a TRAV/TRBV-specific primer set for both chains. The authors ran 15 to 20 PCR cycles to amplify TCRs with a constant-region primer and V-primer adapter. TCRdb itself ran the reads through MiXCR, one entry per CDR3 protein. The sample lists about 30,000 distinct CDR3 sequences, around 50% occurring once. Regarding time point: after trial treatment. The sample's treatment: LDRT plus nivolumab, ipilimumab, low-dose cyclophosphamide and aspirin (RACIN trial). The material sequenced was PBMCs, taken after low-dose radiotherapy plus immunotherapy. These receptors all stem from a male donor with gallbladder cancer.

This clonotype was detected only a few times. The rearrangement uses TRBV18 and TRBJ2-7, with 7 bases that match TRBD2. The CDR3 runs to 19 residues. J was trimmed by 3 bases and V by 3 bases; bases with no gene match: 20. Germline assignment: CDR1 KGHSH and CDR2 LQKENI. DNA for the CDR3: TGTGCCAGCTCACCCAACCGGGACTATCTATCGAGACCTTACTACGAGCAGTACTTC. Translation gives CASSPNRDYLSRPYYEQYF.

Concerning this clonotype: A far larger clone is just one base off, so this is likely a read error. The V gene is TRBV5-8, the J gene TRBJ2-1; the D gene is possibly TRBD1 (5 bases). V lost 0 bases, J lost 13 bases, and 17 bases lay in between. Looked up from germline, CDR1 is SGHTS and CDR2 is YDEGEE. CDR3 length: 14 amino acids. CDR3 amino acids: CASSLGQGRGAQFF. In DNA form, the CDR3 reads TGTGCCAGCAGCTTGGGCCAGGGCCGTGGGGCCCAGTTCTTC.

This clonotype is medium-sized in the sample. This rearrangement joins TRBV3-1 to TRBJ2-5; 11 bases fit TRBD1. The germline V gene encodes CDR1 LGHDT and CDR2 YNNKEL (reference sequence). With 5 bases clipped from V and 2 bases from J, the junction kept 4 bases outside the gene matches. CDR3 length: 15 residues. CDR3 protein: CASSGGTGGQETQYF. The CDR3 bases are TGTGCCAGCAGCGGGGGGACAGGGGGTCAAGAGACCCAGTACTTC.

The chain is built from TRBV12-3 or TRBV12-4 and TRBJ2-1; D remains unclear. The ends were cut back, 1 base at V and 6 bases at J, with 13 bases in the middle. The CDR3 spans 15 residues. CDR3 nucleotides: TGTGCCAGCAGTTTAGGGCAGTTCACAATCAATGAGCAGTTCTTC. Translating it yields CASSLGQFTINEQFF.

This clonotype has a handful of counts. In DNA, the CDR3 is TGTGCCAGCAGCTTAGTAGCGGATACGCAGTATTTT. It codes for CASSLVADTQYF. This chain links TRBV11-2 with TRBJ2-3; D might be TRBD2 (5 bases). Germline CDR1 and CDR2: SGHAT and FQNNGV. The CDR3 loop spans 12 amino acids. Trimming stripped 1 base from V and 6 bases from J, with 5 bases between.

In this sample, this clonotype turned up many times. The V gene is TRBV19, the J gene TRBJ2-1, with TRBD2 matching 11 bases. V was clipped by 8 bases and J by 7 bases; unmatched bases: 7. Germline V gene sequence: CDR1 LNHDA, CDR2 SQIVND (reference sequence). The CDR3 consists of 14 residues. DNA of the CDR3: TGTGCCAGTGGCGGGCTAGCGGGAGGTAATGAGCAGTTCTTC. It is translated as CASGGLAGGNEQFF.

This clonotype was picked up a small number of times. The genes are TRBV7-2 and TRBJ2-7; a weak D match, TRBD1 (6 bases). Germline CDR1 reads SGHTA; CDR2 reads FQGNSA. V was cut by 4 bases and J by 9 bases, with 16 bases left in between. The CDR3 runs 13 residues. CDR3 nucleotides: TGTGCCAGCAGCTACGATGAGGGGGTACCGCAGTACTTC. This encodes CASSYDEGVPQYF. The full variable domain, in which reference TRBV7-2 and TRBJ2-7 provide the parts outside the CDR3, is GAGVSQSPSNKVTEKGKDVELRCDPISGHTALYWYRQSLGQGLEFLIYFQGNSAPDKSGLPSDRFSAERTGGSVSTLTIQRTQQEDSAVYLCASSYDEGVPQYFGPGTRLTVT.

The chain employs TRBV29-1 and TRBJ2-1; the match to TRBD2 covers 9 bases. The CDR3 extends over 15 amino acids. J lost 7 bases, V lost 1 base, and 8 bases had no gene match. CDR1 SQVTM and CDR2 ANQGSEA come from the germline V gene. CDR3 sequence reads: CSVEAQRGVLNEQFF. The CDR3 region has the DNA TGCAGCGTTGAAGCCCAGCGGGGGGTTCTTAATGAGCAGTTCTTC.